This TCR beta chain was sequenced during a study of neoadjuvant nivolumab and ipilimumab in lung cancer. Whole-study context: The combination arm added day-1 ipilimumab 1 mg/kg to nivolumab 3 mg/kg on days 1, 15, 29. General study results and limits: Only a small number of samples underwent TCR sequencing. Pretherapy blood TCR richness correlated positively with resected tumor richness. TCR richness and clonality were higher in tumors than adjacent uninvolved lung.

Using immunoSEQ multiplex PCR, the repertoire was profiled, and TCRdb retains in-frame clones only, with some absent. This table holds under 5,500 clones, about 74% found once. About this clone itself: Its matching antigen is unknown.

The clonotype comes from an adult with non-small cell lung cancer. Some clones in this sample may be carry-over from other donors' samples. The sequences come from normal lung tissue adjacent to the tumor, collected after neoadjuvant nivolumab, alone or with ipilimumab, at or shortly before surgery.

The CDR3 DNA sequence: TGTGCCAGCAGTGATCGCTCCTCTGGGGCCAACGTCCTGACTTTC. Encoded protein: CASSDRSSGANVLTF. The rearrangement links TRBV6-1 to TRBJ2-6; D is uncertain. CDR1 is MNHNS and CDR2 is SASEGT in the germline V gene. V lost 3 bases to trimming and J lost 0 bases, with 6 bases between them. This CDR3 contains 15 residues.